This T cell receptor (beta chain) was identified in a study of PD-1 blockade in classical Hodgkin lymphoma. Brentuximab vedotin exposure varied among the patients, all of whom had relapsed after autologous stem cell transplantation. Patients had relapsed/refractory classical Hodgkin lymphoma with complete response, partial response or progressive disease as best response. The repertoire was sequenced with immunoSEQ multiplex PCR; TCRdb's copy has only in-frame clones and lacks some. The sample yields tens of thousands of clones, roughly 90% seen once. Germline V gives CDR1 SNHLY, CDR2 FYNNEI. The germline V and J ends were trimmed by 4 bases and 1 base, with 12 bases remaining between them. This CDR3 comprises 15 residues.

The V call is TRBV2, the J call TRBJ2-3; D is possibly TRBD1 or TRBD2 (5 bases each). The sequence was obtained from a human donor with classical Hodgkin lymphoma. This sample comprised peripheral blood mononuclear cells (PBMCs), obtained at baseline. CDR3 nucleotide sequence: TGTGCCAGCAGTGCCATGGGGGTCGGCACAGATACGCAGTATTTT. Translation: CASSAMGVGTDTQYF. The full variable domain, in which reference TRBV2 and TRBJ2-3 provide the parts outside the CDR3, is EPEVTQTPSHQVTQMGQEVILRCVPISNHLYFYWYRQILGQKVEFLVSFYNNEISEKSEIFDDQFSVERPDGSNFTLKIRSTKLEDSAMYFCASSAMGVGTDTQYFGPGTRLTVL.